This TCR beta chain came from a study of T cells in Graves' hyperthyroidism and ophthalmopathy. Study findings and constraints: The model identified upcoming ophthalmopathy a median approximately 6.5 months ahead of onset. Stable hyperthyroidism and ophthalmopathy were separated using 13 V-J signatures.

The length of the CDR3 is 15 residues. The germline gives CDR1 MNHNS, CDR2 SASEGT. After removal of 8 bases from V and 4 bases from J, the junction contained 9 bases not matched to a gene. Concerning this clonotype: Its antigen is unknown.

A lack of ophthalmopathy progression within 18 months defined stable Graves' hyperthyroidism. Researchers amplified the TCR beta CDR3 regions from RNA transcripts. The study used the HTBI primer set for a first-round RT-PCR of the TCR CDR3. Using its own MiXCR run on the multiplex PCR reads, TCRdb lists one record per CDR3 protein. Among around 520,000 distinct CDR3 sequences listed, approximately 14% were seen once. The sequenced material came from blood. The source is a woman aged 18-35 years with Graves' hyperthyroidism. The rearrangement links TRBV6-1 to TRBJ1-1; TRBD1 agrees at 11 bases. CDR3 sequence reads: CASSPQDRGPTEAFF. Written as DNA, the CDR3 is TGTGCCAGCTCGCCGCAGGACAGGGGGCCCACTGAAGCTTTCTTT.